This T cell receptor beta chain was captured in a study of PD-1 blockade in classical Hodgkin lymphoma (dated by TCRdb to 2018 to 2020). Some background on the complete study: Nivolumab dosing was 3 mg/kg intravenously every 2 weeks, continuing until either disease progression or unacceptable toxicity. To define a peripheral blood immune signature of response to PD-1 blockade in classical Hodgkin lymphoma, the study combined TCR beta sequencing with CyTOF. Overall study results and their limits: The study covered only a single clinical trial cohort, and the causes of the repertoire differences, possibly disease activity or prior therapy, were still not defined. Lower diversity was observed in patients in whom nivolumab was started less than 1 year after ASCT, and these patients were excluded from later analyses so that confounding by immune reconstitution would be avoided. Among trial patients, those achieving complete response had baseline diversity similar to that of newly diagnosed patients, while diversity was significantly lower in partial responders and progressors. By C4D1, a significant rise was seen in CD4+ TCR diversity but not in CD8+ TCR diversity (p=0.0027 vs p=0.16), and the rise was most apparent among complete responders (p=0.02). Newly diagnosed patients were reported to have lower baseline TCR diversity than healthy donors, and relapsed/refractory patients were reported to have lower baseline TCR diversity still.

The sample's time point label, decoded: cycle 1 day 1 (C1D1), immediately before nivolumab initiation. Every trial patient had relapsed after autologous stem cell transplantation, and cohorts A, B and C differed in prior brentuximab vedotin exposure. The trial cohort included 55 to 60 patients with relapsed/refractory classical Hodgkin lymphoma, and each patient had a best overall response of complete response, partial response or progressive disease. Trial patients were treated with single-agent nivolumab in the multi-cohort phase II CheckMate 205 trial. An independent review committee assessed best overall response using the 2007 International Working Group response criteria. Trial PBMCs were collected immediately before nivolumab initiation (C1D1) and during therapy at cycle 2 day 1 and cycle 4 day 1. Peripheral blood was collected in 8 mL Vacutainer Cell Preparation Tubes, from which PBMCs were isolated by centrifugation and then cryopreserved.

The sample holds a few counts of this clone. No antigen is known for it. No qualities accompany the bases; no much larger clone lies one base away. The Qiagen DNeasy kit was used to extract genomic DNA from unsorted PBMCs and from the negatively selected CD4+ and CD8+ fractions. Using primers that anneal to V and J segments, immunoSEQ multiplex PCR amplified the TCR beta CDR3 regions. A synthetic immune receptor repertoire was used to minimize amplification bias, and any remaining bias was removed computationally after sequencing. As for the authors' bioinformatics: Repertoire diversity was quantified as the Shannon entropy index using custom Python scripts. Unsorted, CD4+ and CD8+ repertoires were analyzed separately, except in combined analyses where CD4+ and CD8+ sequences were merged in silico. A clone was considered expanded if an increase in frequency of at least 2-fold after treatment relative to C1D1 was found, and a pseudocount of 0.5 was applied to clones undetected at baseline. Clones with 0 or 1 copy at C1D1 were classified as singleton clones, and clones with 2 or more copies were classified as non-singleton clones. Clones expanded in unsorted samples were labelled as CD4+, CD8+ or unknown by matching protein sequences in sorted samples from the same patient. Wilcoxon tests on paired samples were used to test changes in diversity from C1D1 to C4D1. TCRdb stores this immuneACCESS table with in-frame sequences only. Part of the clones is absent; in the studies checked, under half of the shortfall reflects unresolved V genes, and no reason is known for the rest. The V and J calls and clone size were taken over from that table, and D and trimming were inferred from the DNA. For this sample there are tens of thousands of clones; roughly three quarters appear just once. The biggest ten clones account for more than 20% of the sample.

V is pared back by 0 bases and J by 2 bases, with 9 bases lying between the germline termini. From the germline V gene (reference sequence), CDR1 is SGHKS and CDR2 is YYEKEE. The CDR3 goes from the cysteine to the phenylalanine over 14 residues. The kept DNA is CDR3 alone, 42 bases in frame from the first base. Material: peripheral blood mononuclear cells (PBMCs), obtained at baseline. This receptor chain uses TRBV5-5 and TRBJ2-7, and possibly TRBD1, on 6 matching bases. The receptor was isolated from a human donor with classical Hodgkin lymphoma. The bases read TGTGCCAGCAGCTTGGGACAGGCCACCTACGAGCAGTACTTC. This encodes CASSLGQATYEQYF.